This is a list of T cell receptor beta chains from one sample in a study of early T cells in non-severe SARS-CoV-2 infection. TCRdb reprocessed the 5' RACE reads with MiXCR, giving one entry per CDR3 protein. The sample lists fewer than 100,000 distinct CDR3 sequences; over 9% were seen once. The specimen sequenced was whole blood. Source of these receptors: an adult who was a healthcare worker with PCR-confirmed SARS-CoV-2 infection or an uninfected control (not recorded which). The CDR3 runs from the conserved cysteine through the conserved F or W. D genes are given only for firm matches. Clone size is shown for a subset of rows, as once, few, many or a class of expanded clone.

NA | TRBD2 | TRBJ2-1 | TRBV6-5 | TGTGCCAGCAGTGAGACTAGCGGGAGAGGAAATGAGCAGTTCTTC | CASSETSGRGNEQFF
many | NA | TRBJ2-3 | TRBV28 | TGTGCCAGCAGTATCGGTTCTTGGGGGTCCACAGATACGCAGTATTTT | CASSIGSWGSTDTQYF
many | NA | TRBJ2-5 | TRBV10-1 | TGCGCCAGCAGTTGGGGCCCTGGGGGGACCCAGTACTTC | CASSWGPGGTQYF
few | NA | TRBJ1-3 | TRBV5-1 | TGCGCCAGCAGCTTGGAGGGGATCCGAGGAAACACCATATATTTT | CASSLEGIRGNTIYF
many | NA | TRBJ1-2 | TRBV3-1 | TGTGCCAGCAGCACAACAGGGCGACCCTATGGCTACACCTTC | CASSTTGRPYGYTF
many | NA | TRBJ1-5 | TRBV6-1 | TGTGCCAGCAGTGAGGTCCAGGGGAGCGGCAATCAGCCCCAGCATTTT | CASSEVQGSGNQPQHF
many | NA | TRBJ1-1 | TRBV20-1 | TGCAGTGCCCGGGCGGGGGGAAAGGTTGAAGCTTTCTTT | CSARAGGKVEAFF
NA | TRBD2 | TRBJ2-1 | TRBV28 | TGTGCCAGCACGGCGGGAGGATACAATGAGCAGTTCTTC | CASTAGGYNEQFF
NA | TRBD2 | TRBJ2-2 | TRBV27 | TGTGCCAGCAGACTCCCCGGCCTAGCGGGAGGGGTCGGGGAGCTGTTTTTT | CASRLPGLAGGVGELFF
few | TRBD2 | TRBJ2-1 | TRBV19 | TGTGCCAGTAGTGTAGGACTAGCGGGAGTTTACAATGAGCAGTTCTTC | CASSVGLAGVYNEQFF
many | TRBD1 | TRBJ2-7 | TRBV13 | TGTGCCAGCAGCTTTGGCCGGACAGGGATCAACGAGCAGTACTTC | CASSFGRTGINEQYF
many | NA | TRBJ1-1 | TRBV3-1 | TGTGCCAGCAGCCAACAGGTAGCGAACACTGAAGCTTTCTTT | CASSQQVANTEAFF
many | NA | TRBJ2-1 | TRBV11-2 | TGTGCCAGCAGCTTAGATCGAGGCGGGCAGTTCTTC | CASSLDRGGQFF
many | NA | TRBJ2-7 | TRBV4-2 | TGTGCCAGCAGCCAAGGTCTAGCATTGGGCTACGAGCAGTACTTC | CASSQGLALGYEQYF
many | TRBD2 | TRBJ2-2 | TRBV7-2 | TGTGCCAGCAGTTCTCTAGCGGCGAACACCGGGGAGCTGTTTTTT | CASSSLAANTGELFF
NA | NA | TRBJ1-2 | TRBV28 | TGTGCCAGCAACCCCCCCGGGAGAAACGGCTACACCTTC | CASNPPGRNGYTF
many | TRBD2 | TRBJ2-3 | TRBV4-1 | TGCGCCAGCAGCCAAGAATTGGGCGGGAGACTCACGTTT | CASSQELGGRLTF
NA | NA | TRBJ2-2 | TRBV28 | TGTGCCAGCAGTGACTTAGGGGCCCTGGGCGGGGAGCTGTTTTTT | CASSDLGALGGELFF
many | NA | TRBJ1-2 | TRBV3-1 | TGTGCCAGCAGCCAAGCGGGTTCCTCCTATGGCTACACCTTC | CASSQAGSSYGYTF
many | TRBD1 | TRBJ1-3 | TRBV12-3/TRBV12-4 | TGTGCCAGCAGTCCGACAGGGGGCTATAGAAACACCATATATTTT | CASSPTGGYRNTIYF
NA | NA | TRBJ2-1 | TRBV11-2 | TGTGCCAGCAGCTTAGATGGGAGAGCTGAGCAGTTCTTC | CASSLDGRAEQFF
NA | TRBD1 | TRBJ2-4 | TRBV10-3 | TGTGCCACGGGAGGACAGGGGACAGCCAAAAACATTCAGTACTTC | CATGGQGTAKNIQYF
NA | NA | TRBJ2-7 | TRBV28 | TGTGTCAGCAGCAGAGACAGTCCCGAGCAGTACTTC | CVSSRDSPEQYF
many | TRBD1 | TRBJ2-6 | TRBV7-9 | TGTGCCAGCAGCCCTCGGAAGTACAGGGGATATTCTGGGGCCAACGTCCTGACTTTC | CASSPRKYRGYSGANVLTF